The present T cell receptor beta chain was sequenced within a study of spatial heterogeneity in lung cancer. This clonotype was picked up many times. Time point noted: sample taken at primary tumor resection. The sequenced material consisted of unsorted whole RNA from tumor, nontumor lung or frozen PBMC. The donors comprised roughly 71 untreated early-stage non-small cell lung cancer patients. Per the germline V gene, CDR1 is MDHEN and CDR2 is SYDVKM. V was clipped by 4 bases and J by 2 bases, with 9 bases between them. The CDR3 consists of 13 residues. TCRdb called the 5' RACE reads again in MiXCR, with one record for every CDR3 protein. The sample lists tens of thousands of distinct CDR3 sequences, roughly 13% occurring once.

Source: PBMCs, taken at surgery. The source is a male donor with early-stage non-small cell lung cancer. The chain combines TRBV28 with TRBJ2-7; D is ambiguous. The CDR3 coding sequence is TGTGCCAGCAGTTCGCCAGGTCCCTACGAGCAGTACTTC. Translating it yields CASSSPGPYEQYF.